Sequencing of this T cell receptor (beta chain) was carried out in a study of blood T cell repertoires in COVID-19. Sequenced by immunoSEQ multiplex PCR; TCRdb stores in-frame clones only, minus some. This table has 170,000 or so clones, around 80% appearing once. CDR3 size: 14 residues. Trimming cost V 8 bases and J 7 bases; bases outside gene matches: 6. Germline V gene sequence: CDR1 MNHEY, CDR2 SVGAGI. The chain is built from TRBV6-5 and TRBJ2-1; 12 positions agree with TRBD2. The sequencing input was PBMCs or T cells enriched from blood (not recorded which). The TCR comes from a woman in her forties or fifties who had recovered from COVID-19. The CDR3, as DNA: TGTGCCAGCCGACTAGCGGGAGTCTGGAATGAGCAGTTCTTC. Translated: CASRLAGVWNEQFF.